These T cell receptor beta chains were read from a single sample in a study of cytomegalovirus exposure and HLA in healthy donors. Assay used: immunoSEQ multiplex PCR; TCRdb lists only in-frame clones, some missing. The sample has 150,000 or so clones; approximately 73% are singletons. Sequenced sample: PBMCs. These TCRs come from a man aged 25-45 years in good health and CMV-seropositive. Each CDR3 is given with its conserved first and last residue. A D gene is named only where the DNA matches it firmly. Clone size is shown for a subset of rows, as once, few, many or a class of expanded clone.

j_call: TRBJ2-2
d_call: TRBD2
clone_size: .
v_call: TRBV27
cdr3_aa: CASSLGLAGVPGELFF
cdr3_nt: TGTGCCAGCAGTCTTGGACTAGCGGGAGTCCCCGGGGAGCTGTTTTTT

j_call: TRBJ2-2
d_call: TRBD2
clone_size: .
v_call: TRBV5-1
cdr3_aa: CASSLGLAGGLNTGELFF
cdr3_nt: TGCGCCAGCAGCCTCGGACTAGCGGGAGGCTTGAACACCGGGGAGCTGTTTTTT

j_call: TRBJ2-1
d_call: TRBD2
clone_size: few
v_call: TRBV9
cdr3_aa: CASSVEYSGRAYNEQFF
cdr3_nt: TGTGCCAGCAGCGTAGAGTATAGCGGGAGGGCTTACAATGAGCAGTTCTTC

j_call: TRBJ2-2
d_call: TRBD1
clone_size: .
v_call: TRBV25-1
cdr3_aa: CASSERAGTGNHTGELFF
cdr3_nt: TGTGCCAGCAGTGAAAGGGCCGGGACAGGCAATCACACCGGGGAGCTGTTTTTT

j_call: TRBJ1-6
d_call: .
clone_size: .
v_call: TRBV4-1
cdr3_aa: CASSHLNSPLHF
cdr3_nt: TGCGCCAGCAGCCACCTAAATTCACCCCTCCACTTT

j_call: TRBJ1-1
d_call: .
clone_size: .
v_call: TRBV2
cdr3_aa: CASSGTSINTEAFF
cdr3_nt: TGTGCCAGCAGTGGGACATCAATTAACACTGAAGCTTTCTTT

j_call: TRBJ2-4
d_call: .
clone_size: .
v_call: TRBV4-1
cdr3_aa: CASSQEGPQGAKNIQYF
cdr3_nt: TGCGCCAGCAGCCAAGAAGGGCCACAGGGCGCCAAAAACATTCAGTACTTC

j_call: TRBJ1-1
d_call: TRBD1
clone_size: .
v_call: TRBV11-2
cdr3_aa: CASSLGTGINTEAFF
cdr3_nt: TGTGCCAGCAGCCTTGGGACAGGGATAAACACTGAAGCTTTCTTT

j_call: TRBJ2-1
d_call: .
clone_size: once
v_call: TRBV2
cdr3_aa: CASSPQGYNEQFF
cdr3_nt: TGTGCCAGCAGCCCCCAGGGTTACAATGAGCAGTTCTTC

j_call: TRBJ2-7
d_call: TRBD2
clone_size: .
v_call: TRBV5-1
cdr3_aa: CASSLEGAGGPYEQYF
cdr3_nt: TGCGCCAGCAGCTTGGAAGGAGCGGGAGGCCCCTACGAGCAGTACTTC

j_call: TRBJ2-1
d_call: .
clone_size: few
v_call: TRBV2
cdr3_aa: CASRQRTYNEQFF
cdr3_nt: TGTGCCAGCAGACAACGAACCTACAATGAGCAGTTCTTC

j_call: TRBJ2-5
d_call: TRBD1
clone_size: .
v_call: TRBV5-1
cdr3_aa: CASSLGTAQETQYF
cdr3_nt: TGCGCCAGCAGCCTAGGGACAGCTCAAGAGACCCAGTACTTC

j_call: TRBJ1-3
d_call: .
clone_size: .
v_call: TRBV30
cdr3_aa: CAWRQGNTIYF
cdr3_nt: TGTGCCTGGAGACAGGGTAACACCATATATTTT

j_call: TRBJ2-5
d_call: TRBD1
clone_size: few
v_call: TRBV5-4
cdr3_aa: CASSWEDREETQYF
cdr3_nt: TGTGCCAGCAGCTGGGAGGACAGGGAAGAGACCCAGTACTTC

j_call: TRBJ2-7
d_call: .
clone_size: .
v_call: TRBV18
cdr3_aa: CASSDRDLPYEQYF
cdr3_nt: TGTGCCAGCTCAGACAGGGACTTGCCCTACGAGCAGTACTTC

j_call: TRBJ2-1
d_call: .
clone_size: .
v_call: TRBV18
cdr3_aa: CASSPPPRVTAGDNEQFF
cdr3_nt: TGTGCCAGCTCACCACCGCCTCGTGTGACGGCAGGCGACAATGAGCAGTTCTTC

j_call: TRBJ2-3
d_call: TRBD2
clone_size: .
v_call: TRBV2
cdr3_aa: CAPTSGWADTQYF
cdr3_nt: TGTGCCCCAACTAGCGGCTGGGCAGATACGCAGTATTTT

j_call: TRBJ2-7
d_call: TRBD2
clone_size: .
v_call: TRBV6-1
cdr3_aa: CASIEPGLAVYEQYF
cdr3_nt: TGTGCCAGCATAGAACCGGGACTAGCGGTCTACGAGCAGTACTTC

j_call: TRBJ2-3
d_call: .
clone_size: .
v_call: TRBV28
cdr3_aa: CASSSGTFLTDTQYF
cdr3_nt: TGTGCCAGCAGTTCCGGGACATTCCTCACAGATACGCAGTATTTT

j_call: TRBJ1-3
d_call: .
clone_size: few
v_call: TRBV4-1
cdr3_aa: CASSQNWGGDGNTIYF
cdr3_nt: TGCGCCAGCAGCCAAAACTGGGGGGGGGATGGAAACACCATATATTTT

j_call: TRBJ2-7
d_call: TRBD2
clone_size: few
v_call: TRBV19
cdr3_aa: CASSIVSGGTMALEQYF
cdr3_nt: TGTGCCAGTAGTATAGTCTCGGGGGGGACGATGGCCTTGGAGCAGTACTTC

j_call: TRBJ1-1
d_call: .
clone_size: .
v_call: TRBV5-1
cdr3_aa: CASSLFGLNTEAFF
cdr3_nt: TGCGCCAGCAGCTTGTTCGGGTTGAACACTGAAGCTTTCTTT

j_call: TRBJ1-1
d_call: TRBD1
clone_size: .
v_call: TRBV7-9
cdr3_aa: CASSLARQGNTEAFF
cdr3_nt: TGTGCCAGCAGCTTAGCACGACAGGGCAACACTGAAGCTTTCTTT

j_call: TRBJ1-4
d_call: .
clone_size: few
v_call: TRBV27
cdr3_aa: CASSSQGTNEKLFF
cdr3_nt: TGTGCCAGCAGTTCTCAGGGAACTAATGAAAAACTGTTTTTT

j_call: TRBJ2-3
d_call: TRBD2
clone_size: .
v_call: TRBV6-6
cdr3_aa: CATKREGGDTQYF
cdr3_nt: TGTGCCACTAAGCGGGAGGGGGGGGATACGCAGTATTTT

j_call: TRBJ2-7
d_call: TRBD1
clone_size: .
v_call: TRBV6-5
cdr3_aa: CASRLTGEASEQYF
cdr3_nt: TGTGCCAGCAGATTGACAGGGGAAGCCAGCGAGCAGTACTTC